Listed below are T cell receptor beta chains from one sample, sequenced in a study of blood T cell repertoires in COVID-19. The method was immunoSEQ multiplex PCR; TCRdb's version includes in-frame clones alone and lacks a portion of them. Among over 250,000 clones, 88% were seen once, and the ten largest hold approximately 1%. Input material: PBMCs or T cells enriched from blood (not recorded which). The receptors were gathered from a woman in her 30s who had recovered from COVID-19. The CDR3 runs from the conserved cysteine through the conserved F or W. D genes are given only for firm matches. Some rows have no size entry. The others give once, few or many, or a class for an expanded clone.

NA	TRBV11-3	TRBJ1-1	NA	13	CASSPAGPQQAFF	TGTGCCAGCAGTCCGGCGGGCCCCCAGCAAGCTTTCTTT
NA	TRBV18	TRBJ1-1	NA	17	CASSPPPTGMLGTEAFF	TGTGCCAGCTCACCTCCCCCGACAGGTATGCTGGGGACTGAAGCTTTCTTT
NA	TRBV28	TRBJ2-7	TRBD1	13	CASSLRGPYEQYF	TGTGCCAGCAGCCTAAGGGGGCCCTACGAGCAGTACTTC
few	TRBV29-1	TRBJ2-7	TRBD1	11	CSAGQGDEQYF	TGCAGCGCCGGACAGGGGGACGAGCAGTACTTC
NA	TRBV10-3	TRBJ1-2	TRBD1	14	CAITADRVNYGYTF	TGTGCCATCACCGCGGACAGGGTTAACTATGGCTACACCTTC
few	TRBV9	TRBJ1-1	NA	16	CASSEMHRSLNTEAFF	TGTGCCAGCAGCGAGATGCACAGGAGTTTGAACACTGAAGCTTTCTTT
NA	TRBV24-1	TRBJ2-7	NA	15	CATSDFRQGSGEQYF	TGTGCCACCAGTGATTTCCGACAGGGTAGCGGCGAGCAGTACTTC
NA	TRBV7-9	TRBJ1-6	NA	16	CASSLVARGGNSPLHF	TGTGCCAGCAGCTTAGTCGCAAGGGGTGGTAATTCACCCCTCCACTTT
NA	TRBV27	TRBJ1-5	NA	16	CASSLFAKLSNQPQHF	TGTGCCAGCAGTTTATTCGCGAAACTTAGCAATCAGCCCCAGCATTTT
NA	TRBV10-3	TRBJ2-3	NA	12	CAIAAITDTQYF	TGTGCCATCGCCGCGATCACAGATACGCAGTATTTT
NA	TRBV7-9	TRBJ1-1	NA	14	CASSYDRRNTEAFF	TGTGCCAGCAGCTACGACAGGAGGAACACTGAAGCTTTCTTT
NA	TRBV4-3	TRBJ1-2	TRBD1	13	CASSFRDRNGYTF	TGCGCCAGCAGCTTCCGGGACAGGAATGGCTACACCTTC
NA	TRBV5-8	TRBJ1-2	TRBD1	16	CASSYTSGTGNYGYTF	TGTGCCAGCAGCTACACATCCGGGACAGGGAACTATGGCTACACCTTC
once	TRBV4-1	TRBJ1-4	TRBD1	17	CASSQERAGQGDEKLFF	TGCGCCAGCAGCCAAGAGAGGGCGGGACAGGGAGATGAAAAACTGTTTTTT
NA	TRBV18	TRBJ2-7	NA	15	CASSPSPTLRYEQYF	TGTGCCAGCTCACCATCCCCGACACTTCGCTACGAGCAGTACTTC
NA	TRBV7-2	TRBJ2-2	NA	18	CASSLARIPAENTGELFF	TGTGCCAGCAGCTTAGCGCGCATCCCTGCTGAGAACACCGGGGAGCTGTTTTTT
NA	TRBV30	TRBJ1-1	TRBD1	13	CAWNRGDNTEAFF	TGTGCCTGGAACAGGGGGGACAACACTGAAGCTTTCTTT
NA	TRBV15	TRBJ1-1	TRBD1	16	CATSRTGGGKDTEAFF	TGTGCCACCAGCAGGACAGGGGGCGGTAAGGACACTGAAGCTTTCTTT
NA	TRBV11-2	TRBJ1-1	TRBD1	16	CASSLDDGGGQGEAFF	TGTGCCAGCAGCTTAGATGATGGGGGAGGACAGGGTGAAGCTTTCTTT
NA	TRBV7-9	TRBJ2-1	NA	14	CASSFRDSYNEQFF	TGTGCCAGCAGCTTCCGGGACTCATACAATGAGCAGTTCTTC
NA	TRBV9	TRBJ2-1	TRBD2	14	CASSVTSGYNEQFF	TGTGCCAGCAGCGTAACTAGCGGTTACAATGAGCAGTTCTTC
NA	TRBV27	TRBJ2-1	NA	13	CASSRTRVNEQFF	TGTGCCAGCAGTCGAACCAGGGTTAATGAGCAGTTCTTC
once	TRBV30	TRBJ2-1	TRBD1	16	CAWIGGQGLSYNEQFF	TGTGCCTGGATAGGGGGACAGGGGTTATCCTACAATGAGCAGTTCTTC
NA	TRBV6-4	TRBJ1-2	TRBD1	15	CASSAAGGSNYGYTF	TGTGCCAGCAGTGCGGCAGGGGGCTCGAACTATGGCTACACCTTC
NA	TRBV2	TRBJ1-1	NA	11	CASTQFTEAFF	TGTGCCAGCACCCAGTTCACTGAAGCTTTCTTT
once	TRBV28	TRBJ2-4	NA	15	CASSLARGGIDIQYF	TGTGCCAGCAGTTTGGCCAGGGGAGGGATAGACATTCAGTACTTC
NA	TRBV28	TRBJ2-7	TRBD1	14	CASSWNRGVWEQYF	TGTGCCAGCAGTTGGAACAGGGGGGTGTGGGAGCAGTACTTC
NA	TRBV10-3	TRBJ2-2	NA	14	CAISAAGNTGELFF	TGTGCCATCAGTGCTGCGGGGAACACCGGGGAGCTGTTTTTT
NA	TRBV20-1	TRBJ1-5	NA	14	CSASQAGRGQPQHF	TGCAGTGCTAGTCAGGCGGGGCGGGGTCAGCCCCAGCATTTT
NA	TRBV5-6	TRBJ1-2	NA	15	CASSLHGQRDYGYTF	TGTGCCAGCAGCTTGCACGGACAGAGGGACTATGGCTACACCTTC
NA	TRBV6-2/TRBV6-3	TRBJ1-5	NA	16	CASSPRDTGGGQPQHF	TGTGCCAGCAGCCCTCGGGACACCGGGGGGGGACAGCCCCAGCATTTT
NA	TRBV12-3/TRBV12-4	TRBJ2-1	NA	12	CASTKTRSEQFF	TGTGCCAGCACCAAGACTAGAAGTGAGCAGTTCTTC
NA	TRBV3-1/TRBV3-2	TRBJ2-1	TRBD2	15	CASSLSGLGYNEQFF	TGTGCCAGCAGCCTTAGCGGGTTAGGCTACAATGAGCAGTTCTTC
NA	TRBV9	TRBJ1-2	NA	14	CASSVGWVDSGYTF	TGTGCCAGCAGCGTAGGATGGGTGGACAGTGGCTACACCTTC
NA	TRBV7-8	TRBJ1-2	TRBD1	14	CASSPRDRGDGYTF	TGTGCCAGCAGCCCGCGGGACAGGGGTGATGGCTACACCTTC
NA	TRBV30	TRBJ2-2	NA	13	CAWSGFSTGELFF	TGTGCCTGGAGTGGTTTCAGCACCGGGGAGCTGTTTTTT
once	TRBV7-2	TRBJ2-7	TRBD1	16	CASSLGRRQGLDEQYF	TGTGCCAGCAGCTTAGGACGGAGACAGGGTTTAGACGAGCAGTACTTC
NA	TRBV27	TRBJ2-7	NA	11	CASSVGYEQYF	TGTGCCAGCAGTGTCGGCTACGAGCAGTACTTC
NA	TRBV30	TRBJ1-2	TRBD1	15	CAWSVGDRDSYGYTF	TGTGCCTGGAGTGTAGGGGACAGGGATAGCTATGGCTACACCTTC
NA	TRBV30	TRBJ2-2	TRBD2	14	CASRGGRLSGELFF	TGTGCCTCCCGCGGGGGGCGCTTGTCCGGGGAGCTGTTTTTT
once	TRBV10-2	TRBJ2-3	NA	12	CATRGARDTQYF	TGCGCCACCAGGGGGGCTCGAGATACGCAGTATTTT
NA	TRBV29-1	TRBJ2-2	TRBD1	14	CSVDGDRESGELFF	TGCAGCGTTGACGGGGACAGGGAATCCGGGGAGCTGTTTTTT
NA	TRBV6-5	TRBJ1-1	NA	14	CASRVRGGGTEAFF	TGTGCCAGCAGAGTTAGGGGAGGGGGCACTGAAGCTTTCTTT
NA	TRBV5-4	TRBJ1-1	NA	12	CASSLPRVEAFF	TGTGCCAGCAGCTTACCGAGGGTGGAAGCTTTCTTT
once	TRBV21-1	TRBJ2-1	NA	18	CASSMGAQAGEDKNEQFF	TGTGCCAGCAGCATGGGGGCGCAAGCGGGAGAGGATAAAAATGAGCAGTTCTTC
NA	TRBV5-1	TRBJ2-2	TRBD1	17	CASSLYPDRVNTGELFF	TGCGCCAGCAGCTTATATCCTGACAGGGTTAACACCGGGGAGCTGTTTTTT
NA	TRBV7-3	TRBJ2-5	TRBD1	13	CASSLGQGETQYF	TGTGCCAGCAGTCTAGGACAGGGAGAGACCCAGTACTTC
NA	TRBV6-5	TRBJ2-7	TRBD2	14	CASSYKREAYEQYF	TGTGCCAGCAGTTACAAGCGGGAAGCCTACGAGCAGTACTTC
NA	TRBV9	TRBJ1-6	TRBD1	14	CASSATGYNSPLHF	TGTGCCAGCAGCGCGACAGGGTACAATTCACCCCTCCACTTT
NA	TRBV28	TRBJ2-4	NA	15	CASSFLTGQRNIQYF	TGTGCCAGCAGTTTCTTGACAGGTCAGAGAAACATTCAGTACTTC
NA	TRBV27	TRBJ2-4	TRBD1	14	CASSQTGFKNIQYF	TGTGCCAGCAGCCAGACAGGGTTCAAAAACATTCAGTACTTC
NA	TRBV27	TRBJ1-2	TRBD1	18	CASSLLRTGGARYYGYTF	TGTGCCAGCAGTTTACTCCGGACAGGGGGCGCTCGCTACTATGGCTACACCTTC
NA	TRBV6-5	TRBJ2-6	TRBD1	15	CASAPGTAGANVLTF	TGTGCCAGCGCACCTGGGACAGCTGGGGCCAACGTCCTGACTTTC
NA	TRBV7-9	TRBJ1-1	NA	16	CASSYRGNRDITEAFF	TGTGCCAGCAGTTACCGAGGAAACAGGGATATCACTGAAGCTTTCTTT
NA	TRBV28	TRBJ2-7	TRBD2	17	CASSLRLGGVGVYEQYF	TGTGCCAGCAGTTTAAGACTCGGGGGGGTCGGGGTGTACGAGCAGTACTTC